This T cell receptor (beta chain) originates from a study of blood T cell repertoires in COVID-19. Study background: Donors in the United States, Italy and Spain gave samples during acute or convalescent COVID-19.

Trimming pared 0 bases from V and 5 bases from J, leaving 13 bases between. Germline values: CDR1 MNHEY, CDR2 SVGAGI. CDR3 length: 15 residues. Produced via immunoSEQ multiplex PCR; TCRdb's table is partial and in-frame only. Among 250,000 to 400,000 clones listed, more than 75% were seen once. A single count supports this clone. V gene TRBV6-5 combines with J gene TRBJ2-5; a possible D gene is TRBD2 (6 bases). The clonotype was recovered from a man aged 55-75 years who had recovered from COVID-19. The source material was PBMCs or T cells enriched from blood (not recorded which). This CDR3 reads CASSYSVAEPETQYF. In nucleotides, the CDR3 is TGTGCCAGCAGTTACTCAGTAGCGGAGCCGGAGACCCAGTACTTC.